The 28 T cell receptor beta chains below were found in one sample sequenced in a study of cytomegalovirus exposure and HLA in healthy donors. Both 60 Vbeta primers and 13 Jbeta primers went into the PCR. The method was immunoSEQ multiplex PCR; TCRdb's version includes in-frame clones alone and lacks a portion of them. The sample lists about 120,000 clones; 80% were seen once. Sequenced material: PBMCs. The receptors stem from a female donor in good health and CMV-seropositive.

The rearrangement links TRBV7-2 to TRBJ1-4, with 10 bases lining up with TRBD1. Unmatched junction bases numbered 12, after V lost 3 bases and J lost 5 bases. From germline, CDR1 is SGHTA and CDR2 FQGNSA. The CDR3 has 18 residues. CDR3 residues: CASSFSPGTGDRNEKLFF. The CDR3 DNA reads TGTGCCAGCAGCTTTAGTCCCGGGACAGGGGACCGGAATGAAAAACTGTTTTTT.

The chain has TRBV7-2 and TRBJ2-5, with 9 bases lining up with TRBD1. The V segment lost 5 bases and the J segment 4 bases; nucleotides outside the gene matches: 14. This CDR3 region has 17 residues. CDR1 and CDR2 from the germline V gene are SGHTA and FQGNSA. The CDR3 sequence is CASSIALGQGSRETQYF. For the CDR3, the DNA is TGTGCCAGCAGCATCGCTTTGGGACAGGGCTCTCGAGAGACCCAGTACTTC.

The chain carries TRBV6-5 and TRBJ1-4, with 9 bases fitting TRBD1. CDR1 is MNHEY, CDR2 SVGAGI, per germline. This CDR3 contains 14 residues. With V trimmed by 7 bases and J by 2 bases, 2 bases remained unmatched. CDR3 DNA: TGTGCCAGCACTGACAGGGGGACTAATGAAAAACTGTTTTTT. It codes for CASTDRGTNEKLFF.

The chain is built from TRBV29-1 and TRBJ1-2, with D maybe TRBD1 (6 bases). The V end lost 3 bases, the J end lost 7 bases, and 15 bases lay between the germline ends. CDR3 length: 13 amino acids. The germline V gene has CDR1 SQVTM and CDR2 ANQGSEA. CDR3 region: CSVDWTAAVGYTF. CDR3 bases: TGCAGCGTTGATTGGACAGCTGCGGTTGGCTACACCTTC.

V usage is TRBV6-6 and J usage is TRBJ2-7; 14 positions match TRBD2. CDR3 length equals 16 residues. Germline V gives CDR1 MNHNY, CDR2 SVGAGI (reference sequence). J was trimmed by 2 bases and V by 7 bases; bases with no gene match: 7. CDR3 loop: CASTKTSGGVTYEQYF. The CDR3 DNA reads TGTGCCAGCACCAAGACTAGCGGGGGGGTCACCTACGAGCAGTACTTC.

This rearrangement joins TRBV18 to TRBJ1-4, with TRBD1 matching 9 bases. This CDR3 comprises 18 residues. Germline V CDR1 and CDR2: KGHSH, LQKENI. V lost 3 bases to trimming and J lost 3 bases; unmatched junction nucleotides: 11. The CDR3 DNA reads TGTGCCAGCTCACCCCGGATCGGACAGGGGAAGGCTAATGAAAAACTGTTTTTT. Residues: CASSPRIGQGKANEKLFF.

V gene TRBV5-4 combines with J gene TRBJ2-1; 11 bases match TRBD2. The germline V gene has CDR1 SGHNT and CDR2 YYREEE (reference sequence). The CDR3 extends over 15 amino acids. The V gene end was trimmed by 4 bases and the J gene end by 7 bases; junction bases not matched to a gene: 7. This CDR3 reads CASSASSGGWNEQFF. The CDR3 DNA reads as TGTGCCAGCAGCGCCTCTAGCGGGGGGTGGAATGAGCAGTTCTTC. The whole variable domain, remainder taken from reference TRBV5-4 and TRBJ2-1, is ETGVTQSPTHLIKTRGQQVTLRCSSQSGHNTVSWYQQALGQGPQFIFQYYREEENGRGNFPPRFSGLQFPNYSSELNVNALELDDSALYLCASSASSGGWNEQFFGPGTRLTVL.

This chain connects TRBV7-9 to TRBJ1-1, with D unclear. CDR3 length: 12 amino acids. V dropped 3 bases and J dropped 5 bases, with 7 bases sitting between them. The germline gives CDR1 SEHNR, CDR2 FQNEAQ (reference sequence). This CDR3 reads CASSFSTTEAFF. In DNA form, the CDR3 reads TGTGCCAGCAGCTTCTCCACTACTGAAGCTTTCTTT.

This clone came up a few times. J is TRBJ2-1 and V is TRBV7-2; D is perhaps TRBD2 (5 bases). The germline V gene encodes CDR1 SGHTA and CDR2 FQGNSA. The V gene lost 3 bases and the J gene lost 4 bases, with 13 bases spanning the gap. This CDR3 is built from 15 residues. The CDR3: CASSFDQGSYNEQFF. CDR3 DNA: TGTGCCAGCAGCTTCGATCAAGGGAGTTACAATGAGCAGTTCTTC.

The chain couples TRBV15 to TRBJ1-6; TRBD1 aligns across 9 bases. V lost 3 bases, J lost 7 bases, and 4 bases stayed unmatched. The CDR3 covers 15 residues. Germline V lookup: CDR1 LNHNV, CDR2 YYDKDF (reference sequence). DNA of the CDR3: TGTGCCACCAGCAGGTGGACAGGGGAGAATTCACCCCTCCACTTT. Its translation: CATSRWTGENSPLHF.

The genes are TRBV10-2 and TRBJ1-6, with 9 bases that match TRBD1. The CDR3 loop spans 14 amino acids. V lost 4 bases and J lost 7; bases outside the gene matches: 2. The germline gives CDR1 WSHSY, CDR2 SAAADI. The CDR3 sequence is CASSGGTGNSPLHF. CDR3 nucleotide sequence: TGCGCCAGCAGTGGTGGGACAGGGAATTCACCCCTCCACTTT.

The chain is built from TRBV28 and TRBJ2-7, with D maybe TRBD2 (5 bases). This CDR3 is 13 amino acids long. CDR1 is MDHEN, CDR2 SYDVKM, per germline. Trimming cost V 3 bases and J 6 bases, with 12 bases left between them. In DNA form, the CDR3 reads TGTGCCAGCAGTTTTGGTAGGGAGCGCGAGCAGTACTTC. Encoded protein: CASSFGREREQYF.

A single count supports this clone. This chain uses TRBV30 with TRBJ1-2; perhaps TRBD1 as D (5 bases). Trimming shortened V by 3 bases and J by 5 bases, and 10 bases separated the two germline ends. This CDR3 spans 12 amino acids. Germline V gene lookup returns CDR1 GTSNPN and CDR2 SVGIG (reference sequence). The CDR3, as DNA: TGTGCCTGGAGCACGGGGGGTTATGGCTACACCTTC. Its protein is CAWSTGGYGYTF.

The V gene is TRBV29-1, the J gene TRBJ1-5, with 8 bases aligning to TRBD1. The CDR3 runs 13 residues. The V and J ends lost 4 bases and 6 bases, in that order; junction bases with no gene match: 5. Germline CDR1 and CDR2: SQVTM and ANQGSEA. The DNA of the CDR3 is TGCAGCGTTGTAGCAGGGGGCGCTCAGCCCCAGCATTTT. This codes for CSVVAGGAQPQHF.

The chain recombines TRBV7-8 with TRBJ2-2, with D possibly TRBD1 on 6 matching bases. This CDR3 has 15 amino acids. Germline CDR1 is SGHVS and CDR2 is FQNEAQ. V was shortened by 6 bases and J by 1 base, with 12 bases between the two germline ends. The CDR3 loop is CASRRGGQNTGELFF. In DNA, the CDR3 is TGTGCCAGCAGAAGAGGGGGACAGAACACCGGGGAGCTGTTTTTT.

CDR3 coding DNA: TGTGCCAGCAGCTTGACAGCTAACACCGGGGAGCTGTTTTTT. This gives the protein CASSLTANTGELFF. The V call is TRBV7-6, the J call TRBJ2-2; tentatively, D is TRBD1 (5 bases). The germline V and J ends were trimmed by 3 bases and 2 bases, with 7 bases remaining between them. Germline loops: CDR1 SGHVS, CDR2 FNYEAQ. The CDR3 consists of 14 residues.

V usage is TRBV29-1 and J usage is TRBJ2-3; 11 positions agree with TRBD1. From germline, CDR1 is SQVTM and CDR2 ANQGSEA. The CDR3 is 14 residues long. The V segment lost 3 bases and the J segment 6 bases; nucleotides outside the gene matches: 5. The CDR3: CSVDRTGGFDTQYF. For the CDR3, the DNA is TGCAGCGTTGATCGGACAGGGGGCTTTGATACGCAGTATTTT.

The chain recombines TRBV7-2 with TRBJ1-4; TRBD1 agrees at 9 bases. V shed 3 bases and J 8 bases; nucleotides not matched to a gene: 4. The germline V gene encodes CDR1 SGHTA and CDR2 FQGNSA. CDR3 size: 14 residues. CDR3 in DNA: TGTGCCAGCAGCTTCGGGACAGGGCAGGAAAAACTGTTTTTT. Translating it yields CASSFGTGQEKLFF.

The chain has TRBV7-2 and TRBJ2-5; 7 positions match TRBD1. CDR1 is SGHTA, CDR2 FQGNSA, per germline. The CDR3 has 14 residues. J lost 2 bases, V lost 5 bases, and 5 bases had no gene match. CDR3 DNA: TGTGCCAGCAGCAGACAGGGACAACAAGAGACCCAGTACTTC. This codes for CASSRQGQQETQYF. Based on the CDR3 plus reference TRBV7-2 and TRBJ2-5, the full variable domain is GAGVSQSPSNKVTEKGKDVELRCDPISGHTALYWYRQSLGQGLEFLIYFQGNSAPDKSGLPSDRFSAERTGGSVSTLTIQRTQQEDSAVYLCASSRQGQQETQYFGPGTRLLVL.

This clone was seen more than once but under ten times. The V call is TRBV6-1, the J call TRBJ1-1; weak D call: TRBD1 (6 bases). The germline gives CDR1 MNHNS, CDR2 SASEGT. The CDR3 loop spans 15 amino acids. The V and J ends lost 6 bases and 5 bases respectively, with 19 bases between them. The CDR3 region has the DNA TGTGCCAGCAGGCGAAACACAGGGAAAACGACTGAAGCTTTCTTT. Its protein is CASRRNTGKTTEAFF.

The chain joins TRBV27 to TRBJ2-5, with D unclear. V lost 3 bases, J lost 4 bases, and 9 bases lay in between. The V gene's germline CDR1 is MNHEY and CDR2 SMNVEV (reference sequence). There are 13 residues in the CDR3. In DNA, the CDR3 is TGTGCCAGCAGTTTCGGCCCGGGAGAGACCCAGTACTTC. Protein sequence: CASSFGPGETQYF.

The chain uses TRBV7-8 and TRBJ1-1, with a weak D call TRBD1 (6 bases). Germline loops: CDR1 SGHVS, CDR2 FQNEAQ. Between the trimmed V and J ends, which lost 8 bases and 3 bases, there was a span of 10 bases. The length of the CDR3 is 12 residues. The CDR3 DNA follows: TGTGCCAGCGGGGGCGGGCACACTGAAGCTTTCTTT. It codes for CASGGGHTEAFF.

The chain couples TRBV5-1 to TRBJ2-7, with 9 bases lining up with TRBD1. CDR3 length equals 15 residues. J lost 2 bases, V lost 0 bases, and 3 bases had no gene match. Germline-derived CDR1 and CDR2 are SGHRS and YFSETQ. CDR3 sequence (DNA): TGCGCCAGCAGCTTGGCAGGACAGGGGCCCTACGAGCAGTACTTC. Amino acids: CASSLAGQGPYEQYF.

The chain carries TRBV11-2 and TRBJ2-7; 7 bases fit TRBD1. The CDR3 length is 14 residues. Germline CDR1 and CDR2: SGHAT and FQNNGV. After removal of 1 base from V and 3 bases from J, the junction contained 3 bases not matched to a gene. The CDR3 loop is CASSLGQGRYEQYF. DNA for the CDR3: TGTGCCAGCAGCTTAGGACAGGGTCGCTACGAGCAGTACTTC.

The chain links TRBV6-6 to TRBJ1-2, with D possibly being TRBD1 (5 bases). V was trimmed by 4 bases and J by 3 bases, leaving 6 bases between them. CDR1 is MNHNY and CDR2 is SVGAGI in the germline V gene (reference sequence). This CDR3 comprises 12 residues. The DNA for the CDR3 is TGTGCCAGCAGTTTCAGGGACTATGGCTACACCTTC. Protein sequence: CASSFRDYGYTF.

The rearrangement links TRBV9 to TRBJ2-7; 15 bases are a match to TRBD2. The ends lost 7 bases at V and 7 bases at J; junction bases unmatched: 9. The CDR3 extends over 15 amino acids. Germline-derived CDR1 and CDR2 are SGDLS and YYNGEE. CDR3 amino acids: CASGGTSGGTGEQYF. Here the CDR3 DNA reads TGTGCCAGCGGGGGGACTAGCGGGGGGACGGGGGAGCAGTACTTC.

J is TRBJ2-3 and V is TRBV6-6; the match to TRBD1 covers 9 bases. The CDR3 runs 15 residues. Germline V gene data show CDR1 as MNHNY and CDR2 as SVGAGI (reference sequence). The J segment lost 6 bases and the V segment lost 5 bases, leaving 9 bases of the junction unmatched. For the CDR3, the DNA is TGTGCCAGCAGTCCGGGGGACAGGGTGGCGGATACGCAGTATTTT. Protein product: CASSPGDRVADTQYF.

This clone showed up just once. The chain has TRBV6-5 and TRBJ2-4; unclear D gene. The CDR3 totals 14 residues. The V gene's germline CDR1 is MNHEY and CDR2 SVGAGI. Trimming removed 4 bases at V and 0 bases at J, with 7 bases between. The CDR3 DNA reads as TGTGCCAGCAGTTCCCGTGTAGCCAAAAACATTCAGTACTTC. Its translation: CASSSRVAKNIQYF.